This T cell receptor (beta chain) is from a study of cytomegalovirus exposure and HLA in healthy donors. In the case of this clone: The antigen remains unidentified.

Overall study findings and caveats: For most TCR beta V segments, an earlier analysis put the productive rate at about 90% or about 30% of the time. A later analysis reportedly found fewer N-insertions in an Asian-associated ancestry cluster than the roughly 670-donor mean.

The germline V gene has CDR1 MNHNY and CDR2 SVGAGI (reference sequence). Trimming removed 6 bases at V and 1 base at J, with 12 bases between. The CDR3 covers 14 residues. PCR was performed using 60 Vbeta and 13 Jbeta primers. Profiled with immunoSEQ multiplex PCR; TCRdb holds only in-frame clones, not every one. The sample records around 130,000 clones, 75% to 90% being singletons. The chain combines TRBV6-6 with TRBJ1-2; D is possibly TRBD1 (6 bases). This TCR derives from a man in his thirties or forties in good health and CMV-seronegative. The specimen was PBMCs. This CDR3 is CASRRQALNYGYTF. As DNA, the CDR3 is TGTGCCAGCAGACGACAGGCCCTTAACTATGGCTACACCTTC.